One and the same sample provided the 5 T cell receptor beta chains below, sequenced in a study of radiation and T cells in renal cell carcinoma. Time point specified: blood 2 weeks post-SBRT. Treatment in this sample: 15 Gy SBRT to primary tumor, nephrectomy 4 weeks later. Only in-frame clones appear in the TCRdb table, and some are missing; sequencing was by immunoSEQ multiplex PCR. This table has some 60,000 clones, around three quarters appearing once. Sequences were derived from blood, sampled from a patient whose treatment included radiotherapy and nephrectomy. All receptors come from a man in his 60s with renal cell carcinoma.

The chain is built from TRBV11-3 and TRBJ2-1; maybe TRBD2 (6 bases). V was pared by 2 bases and J by 7 bases, with 21 bases between. CDR1 and CDR2 (germline): SGHNT, YENEEA. The CDR3 is 17 residues long. The CDR3 loop is CASSLFNGRGEGNEQFF. The CDR3 DNA reads as TGTGCCAGCAGCTTATTTAACGGGAGAGGGGAAGGTAATGAGCAGTTCTTC.

This chain joins TRBV2 and TRBJ1-5; 7 bases fit TRBD1. CDR3 length: 14 amino acids. Germline values: CDR1 SNHLY, CDR2 FYNNEI. Trimming cost V 6 bases and J 7 bases; bases outside gene matches: 9. The CDR3 bases are TGTGCCAGCAGCGAGGGGACAGCCGGACAGCCCCAGCATTTT. This translates into CASSEGTAGQPQHF.

The gene calls are TRBV13 and TRBJ2-3, with 10 positions matching TRBD2. Germline V CDR1 and CDR2: PRHDT, FYEKMQ (reference sequence). The CDR3 spans 18 residues. V trimming: 0 bases; J trimming: 0 bases; junction bases outside the gene matches: 6. CDR3 in DNA: TGTGCCAGCAGCTTAGGGCTAGCGGGAGCCACTAGCACAGATACGCAGTATTTT. Translated: CASSLGLAGATSTDTQYF.

V usage is TRBV5-1 and J usage is TRBJ2-2; D possibly corresponds to TRBD2 (5 bases). CDR3 length: 15 amino acids. The V gene's germline CDR1 is SGHRS and CDR2 YFSETQ. V shed 1 base and J shed 5 bases, with 12 bases lying between them. The CDR3 sequence: CASSLPLELTGELFF. Written as DNA, the CDR3 is TGCGCCAGCAGCTTGCCACTAGAACTGACCGGGGAGCTGTTTTTT. The full variable domain, completed using reference TRBV5-1 and TRBJ2-2, is KAGVTQTPRYLIKTRGQQVTLSCSPISGHRSVSWYQQTPGQGLQFLFEYFSETQRNKGNFPGRFSGRQFSNSRSEMNVSTLELGDSALYLCASSLPLELTGELFFGEGSRLTVL.

The chain has TRBV7-3 and TRBJ2-1, with D unresolved. The CDR3 runs to 12 residues. Germline V gene lookup returns CDR1 SGHTA and CDR2 FQGTGA. V gave up 5 bases and J gave up 9 bases, with 11 bases separating them. In DNA form, the CDR3 reads TGTGCCAGCAGCCACCCAGGTAGTGAGCAGTTCTTC. It translates to CASSHPGSEQFF.